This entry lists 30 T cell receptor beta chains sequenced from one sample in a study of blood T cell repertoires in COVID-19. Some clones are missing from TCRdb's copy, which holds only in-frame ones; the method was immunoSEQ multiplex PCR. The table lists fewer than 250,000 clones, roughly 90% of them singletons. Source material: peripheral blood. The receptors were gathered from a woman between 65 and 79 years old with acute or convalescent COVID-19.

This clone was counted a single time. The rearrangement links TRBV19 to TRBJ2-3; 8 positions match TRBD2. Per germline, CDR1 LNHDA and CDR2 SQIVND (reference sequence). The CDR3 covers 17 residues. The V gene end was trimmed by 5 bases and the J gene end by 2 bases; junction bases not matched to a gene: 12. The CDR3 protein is CASSSRGRRGDTDTQYF. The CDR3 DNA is TGTGCCAGTAGTTCCCGGGGAAGGCGGGGGGACACAGATACGCAGTATTTT.

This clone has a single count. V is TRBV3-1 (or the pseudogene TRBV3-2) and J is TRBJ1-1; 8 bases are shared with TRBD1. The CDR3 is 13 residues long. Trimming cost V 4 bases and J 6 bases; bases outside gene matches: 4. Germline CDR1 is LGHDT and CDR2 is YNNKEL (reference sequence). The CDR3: CASSLGQGAEAFF. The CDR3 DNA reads TGTGCCAGCAGCCTAGGACAGGGTGCTGAAGCTTTCTTT.

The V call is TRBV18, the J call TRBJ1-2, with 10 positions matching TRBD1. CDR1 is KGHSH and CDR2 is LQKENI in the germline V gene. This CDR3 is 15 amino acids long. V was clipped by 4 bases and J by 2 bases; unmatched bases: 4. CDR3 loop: CASSLGTGDNYGYTF. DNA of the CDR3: TGTGCCAGCTCACTTGGGACAGGGGACAACTATGGCTACACCTTC.

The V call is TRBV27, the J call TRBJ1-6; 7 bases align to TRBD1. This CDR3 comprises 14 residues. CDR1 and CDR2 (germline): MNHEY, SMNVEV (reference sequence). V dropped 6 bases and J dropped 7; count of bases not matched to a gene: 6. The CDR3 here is CASSPWDRNSPLHF. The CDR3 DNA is TGTGCCAGCAGCCCATGGGACAGAAATTCACCCCTCCACTTT.

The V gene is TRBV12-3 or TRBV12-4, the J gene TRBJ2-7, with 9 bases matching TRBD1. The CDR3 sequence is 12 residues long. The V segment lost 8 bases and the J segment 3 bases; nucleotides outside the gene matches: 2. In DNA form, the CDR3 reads TGTGCCAGCGGGACAGGGAACTACGAGCAGTACTTC. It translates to CASGTGNYEQYF.

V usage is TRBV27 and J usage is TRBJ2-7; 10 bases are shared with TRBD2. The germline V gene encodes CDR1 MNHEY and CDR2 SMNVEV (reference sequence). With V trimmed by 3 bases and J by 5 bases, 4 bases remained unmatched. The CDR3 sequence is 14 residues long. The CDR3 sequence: CASSFNLAGDEQYF. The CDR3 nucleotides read TGTGCCAGCAGTTTCAACCTAGCGGGAGACGAGCAGTACTTC.

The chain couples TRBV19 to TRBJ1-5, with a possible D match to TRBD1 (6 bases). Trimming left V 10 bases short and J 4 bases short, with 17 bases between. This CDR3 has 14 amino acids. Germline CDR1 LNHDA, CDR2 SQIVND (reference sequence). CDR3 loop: CATRGDGRNQPQHF. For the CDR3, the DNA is TGTGCCACCAGGGGAGACGGACGAAATCAGCCCCAGCATTTT.

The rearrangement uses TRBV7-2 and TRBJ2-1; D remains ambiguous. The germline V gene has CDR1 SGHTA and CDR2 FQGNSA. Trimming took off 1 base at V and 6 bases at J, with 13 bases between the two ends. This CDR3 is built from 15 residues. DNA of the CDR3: TGTGCCAGCAGCTTAGTTTCCGCAGGCGCCAATGAGCAGTTCTTC. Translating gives CASSLVSAGANEQFF.

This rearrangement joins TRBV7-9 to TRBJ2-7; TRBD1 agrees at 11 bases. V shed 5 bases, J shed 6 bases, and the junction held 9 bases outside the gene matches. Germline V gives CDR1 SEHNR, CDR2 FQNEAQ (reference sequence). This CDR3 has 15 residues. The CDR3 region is CASSSWTGGQGEQYF. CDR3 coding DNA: TGTGCCAGCAGCAGCTGGACAGGGGGCCAAGGCGAGCAGTACTTC.

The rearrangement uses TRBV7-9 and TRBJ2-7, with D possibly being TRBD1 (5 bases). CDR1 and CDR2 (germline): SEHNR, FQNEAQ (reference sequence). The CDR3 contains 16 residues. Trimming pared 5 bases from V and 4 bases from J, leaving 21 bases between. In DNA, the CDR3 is TGTGCCAGCAGCCGATGGGGCGCAGGGTCAGAGTACGAGCAGTACTTC. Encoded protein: CASSRWGAGSEYEQYF. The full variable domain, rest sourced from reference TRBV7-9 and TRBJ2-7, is DTGVSQNPRHKITKRGQNVTFRCDPISEHNRLYWYRQTLGQGPEFLTYFQNEAQLEKSRLLSDRFSAERPKGSFSTLEIQRTEQGDSAMYLCASSRWGAGSEYEQYFGPGTRLTVT.

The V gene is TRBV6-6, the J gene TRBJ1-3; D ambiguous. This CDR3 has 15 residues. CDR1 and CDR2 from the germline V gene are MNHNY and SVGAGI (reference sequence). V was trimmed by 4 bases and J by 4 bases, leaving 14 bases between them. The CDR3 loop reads CASSFAGRPGNTIYF. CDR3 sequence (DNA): TGTGCCAGCAGTTTTGCAGGAAGACCCGGAAACACCATATATTTT.

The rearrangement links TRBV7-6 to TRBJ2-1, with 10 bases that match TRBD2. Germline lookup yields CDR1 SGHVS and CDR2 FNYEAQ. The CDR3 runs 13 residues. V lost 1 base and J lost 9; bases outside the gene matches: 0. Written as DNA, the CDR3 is TGTGCCAGCAGCTTAGGACTAGCGGGTGAGCAGTTCTTC. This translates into CASSLGLAGEQFF.

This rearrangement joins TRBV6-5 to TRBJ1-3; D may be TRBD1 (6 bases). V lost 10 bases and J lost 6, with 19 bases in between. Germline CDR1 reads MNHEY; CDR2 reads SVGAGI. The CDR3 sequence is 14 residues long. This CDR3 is CATSAGTPPNTIYF. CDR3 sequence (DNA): TGTGCCACCTCGGCCGGGACACCCCCAAACACCATATATTTT.

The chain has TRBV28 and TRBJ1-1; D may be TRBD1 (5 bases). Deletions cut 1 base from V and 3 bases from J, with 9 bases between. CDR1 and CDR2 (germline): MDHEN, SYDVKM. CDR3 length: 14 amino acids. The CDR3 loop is CASSLFQGYTEAFF. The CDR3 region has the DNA TGTGCCAGCAGTTTATTCCAGGGCTACACTGAAGCTTTCTTT.

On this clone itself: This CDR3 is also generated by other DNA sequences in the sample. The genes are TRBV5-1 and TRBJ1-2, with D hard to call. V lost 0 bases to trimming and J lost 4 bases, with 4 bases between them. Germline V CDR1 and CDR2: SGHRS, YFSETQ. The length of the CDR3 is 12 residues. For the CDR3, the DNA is TGCGCCAGCAGCTTGGACTTCTATGGCTACACCTTC. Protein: CASSLDFYGYTF.

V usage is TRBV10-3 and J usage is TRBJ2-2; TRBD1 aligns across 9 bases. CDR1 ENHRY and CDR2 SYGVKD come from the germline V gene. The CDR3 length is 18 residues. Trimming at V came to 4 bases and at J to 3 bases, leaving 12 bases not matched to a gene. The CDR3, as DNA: TGTGCCATCAGTGTCTTACCCGGGACAGGGCCTTACACCGGGGAGCTGTTTTTT. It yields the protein CAISVLPGTGPYTGELFF.

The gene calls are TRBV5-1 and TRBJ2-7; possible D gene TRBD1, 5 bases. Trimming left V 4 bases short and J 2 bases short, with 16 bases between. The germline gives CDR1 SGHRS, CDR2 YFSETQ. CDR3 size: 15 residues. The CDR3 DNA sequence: TGCGCCAGCAGCCCTGTTCCCGACAGCACCTACGAGCAGTACTTC. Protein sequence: CASSPVPDSTYEQYF. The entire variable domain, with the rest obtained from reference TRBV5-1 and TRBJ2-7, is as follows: KAGVTQTPRYLIKTRGQQVTLSCSPISGHRSVSWYQQTPGQGLQFLFEYFSETQRNKGNFPGRFSGRQFSNSRSEMNVSTLELGDSALYLCASSPVPDSTYEQYFGPGTRLTVT.

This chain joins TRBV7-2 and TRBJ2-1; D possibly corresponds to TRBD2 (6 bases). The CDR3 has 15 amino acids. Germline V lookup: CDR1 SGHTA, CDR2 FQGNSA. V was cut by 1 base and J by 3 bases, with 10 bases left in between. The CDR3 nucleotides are TGTGCCAGCAGCTTAGACGGGAGAGGCTACAATGAGCAGTTCTTC. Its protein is CASSLDGRGYNEQFF. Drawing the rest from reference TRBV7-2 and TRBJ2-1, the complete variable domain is GAGVSQSPSNKVTEKGKDVELRCDPISGHTALYWYRQSLGQGLEFLIYFQGNSAPDKSGLPSDRFSAERTGGSVSTLTIQRTQQEDSAVYLCASSLDGRGYNEQFFGPGTRLTVL.

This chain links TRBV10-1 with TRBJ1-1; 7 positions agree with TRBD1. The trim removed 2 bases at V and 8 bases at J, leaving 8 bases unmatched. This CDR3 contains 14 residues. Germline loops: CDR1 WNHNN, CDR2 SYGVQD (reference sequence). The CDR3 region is CASSEGRTGVEAFF. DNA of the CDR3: TGCGCCAGCAGTGAGGGAAGGACAGGCGTAGAAGCTTTCTTT.

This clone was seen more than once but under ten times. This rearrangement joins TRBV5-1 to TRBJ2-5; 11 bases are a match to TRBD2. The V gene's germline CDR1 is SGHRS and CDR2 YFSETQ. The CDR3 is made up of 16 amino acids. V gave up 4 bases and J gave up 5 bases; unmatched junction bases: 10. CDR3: CASSMTTSGRGETQYF. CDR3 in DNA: TGCGCCAGCAGCATGACTACTAGCGGGAGAGGGGAGACCCAGTACTTC.

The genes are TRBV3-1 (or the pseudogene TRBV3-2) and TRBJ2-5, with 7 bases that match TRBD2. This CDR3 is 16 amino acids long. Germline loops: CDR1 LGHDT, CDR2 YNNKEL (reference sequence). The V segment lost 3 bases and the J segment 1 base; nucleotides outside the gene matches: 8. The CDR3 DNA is TGTGCCAGCAGCCACCTCCTAACGGGGGGCCAAGAGACCCAGTACTTC. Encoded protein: CASSHLLTGGQETQYF.

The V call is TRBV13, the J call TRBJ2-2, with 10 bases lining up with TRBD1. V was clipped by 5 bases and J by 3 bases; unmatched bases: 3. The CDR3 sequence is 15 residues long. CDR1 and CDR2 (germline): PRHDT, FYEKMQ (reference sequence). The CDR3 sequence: CASSPTGGHTGELFF. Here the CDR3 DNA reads TGTGCCAGCAGCCCGACAGGGGGCCACACCGGGGAGCTGTTTTTT.

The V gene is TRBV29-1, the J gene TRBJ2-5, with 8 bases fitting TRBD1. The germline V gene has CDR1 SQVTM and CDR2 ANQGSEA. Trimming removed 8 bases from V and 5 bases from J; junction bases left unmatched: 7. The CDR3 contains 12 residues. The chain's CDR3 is CSFSTGAETQYF. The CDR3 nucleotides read TGCAGCTTCTCGACAGGGGCTGAGACCCAGTACTTC. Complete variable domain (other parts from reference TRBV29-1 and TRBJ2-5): SAVISQKPSRDICQRGTSLTIQCQVDSQVTMMFWYRQQPGQSLTLIATANQGSEATYESGFVIDKFPISRPNLTFSTLTVSNMSPEDSSIYLCSFSTGAETQYFGPGTRLLVL.

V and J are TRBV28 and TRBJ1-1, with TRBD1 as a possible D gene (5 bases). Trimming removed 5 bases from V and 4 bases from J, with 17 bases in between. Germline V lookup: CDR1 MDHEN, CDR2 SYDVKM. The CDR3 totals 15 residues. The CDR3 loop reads CASSAQYGGITEAFF. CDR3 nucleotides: TGTGCCAGCAGTGCCCAGTATGGGGGGATCACTGAAGCTTTCTTT.

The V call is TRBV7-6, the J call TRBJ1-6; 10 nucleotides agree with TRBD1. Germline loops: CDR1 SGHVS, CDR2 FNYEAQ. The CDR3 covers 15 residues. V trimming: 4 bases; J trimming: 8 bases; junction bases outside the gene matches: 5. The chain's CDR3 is CASSSGDRGDSPLHF. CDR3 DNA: TGTGCCAGCAGCTCCGGGGACAGGGGAGATTCACCCCTCCACTTT. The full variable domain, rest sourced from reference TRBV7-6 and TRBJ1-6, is GAGVSQSPRYKVTKRGQDVALRCDPISGHVSLYWYRQALGQGPEFLTYFNYEAQQDKSGLPNDRFSAERPEGSISTLTIQRTEQRDSAMYRCASSSGDRGDSPLHFGNGTRLTVT.

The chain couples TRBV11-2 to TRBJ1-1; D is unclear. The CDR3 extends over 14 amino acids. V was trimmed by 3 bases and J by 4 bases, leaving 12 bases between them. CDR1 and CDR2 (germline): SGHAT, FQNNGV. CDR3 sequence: CASSFGGRGTEAFF. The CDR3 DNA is TGTGCCAGCAGCTTTGGCGGACGGGGCACTGAAGCTTTCTTT.

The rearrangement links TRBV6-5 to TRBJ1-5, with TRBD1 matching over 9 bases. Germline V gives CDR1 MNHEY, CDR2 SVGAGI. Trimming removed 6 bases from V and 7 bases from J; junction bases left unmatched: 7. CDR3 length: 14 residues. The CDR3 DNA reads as TGTGCCAGCAGAGCTACAGGGGGCAGACAGCCCCAGCATTTT. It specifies CASRATGGRQPQHF.

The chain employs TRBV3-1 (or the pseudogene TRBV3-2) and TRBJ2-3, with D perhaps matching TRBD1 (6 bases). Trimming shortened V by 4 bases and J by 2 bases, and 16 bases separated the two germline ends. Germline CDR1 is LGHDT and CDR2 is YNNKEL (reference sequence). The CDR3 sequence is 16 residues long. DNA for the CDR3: TGTGCCAGCAGCCCTACCGGGACAAGAAACACAGATACGCAGTATTTT. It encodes CASSPTGTRNTDTQYF.

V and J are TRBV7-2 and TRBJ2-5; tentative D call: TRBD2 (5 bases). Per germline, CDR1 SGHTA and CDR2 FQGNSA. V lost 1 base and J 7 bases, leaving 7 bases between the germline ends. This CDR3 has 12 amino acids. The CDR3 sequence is CASSLGSGTQYF. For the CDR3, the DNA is TGTGCCAGCAGCTTAGGAAGCGGGACCCAGTACTTC. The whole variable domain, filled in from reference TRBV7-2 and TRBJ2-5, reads GAGVSQSPSNKVTEKGKDVELRCDPISGHTALYWYRQSLGQGLEFLIYFQGNSAPDKSGLPSDRFSAERTGGSVSTLTIQRTQQEDSAVYLCASSLGSGTQYFGPGTRLLVL.

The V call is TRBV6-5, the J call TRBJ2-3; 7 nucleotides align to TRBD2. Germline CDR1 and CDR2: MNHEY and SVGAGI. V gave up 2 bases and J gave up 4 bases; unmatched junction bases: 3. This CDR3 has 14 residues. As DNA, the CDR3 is TGTGCCAGCAGTTACGGAACTAGCGCAGATACGCAGTATTTT. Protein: CASSYGTSADTQYF.